This TCR beta chain was recorded in a study of blood T cells in healthy people across ages. Findings and caveats of the study: TCR beta diversity, measured per million T cells, fell in a roughly linear way with age. Strong correlation linked observed beta diversity and percent naive T cells.

PCR was performed a second time for about 6 to 12 cycles using a sample-barcoded 5' primer and a J-beta primer mix. TCRdb recomputed calls from the 5' RACE reads with MiXCR, one row per CDR3 protein. The sample records approximately 800,000 distinct CDR3 sequences, about 62% being singletons. CDR3 length equals 14 residues. Trimming at V came to 5 bases and at J to 3 bases, leaving 5 bases not matched to a gene. Germline loops: CDR1 DFQATT, CDR2 SNEGSKA (reference sequence). In the case of this clonotype: The antigen is unknown.

The specimen was blood. This chain links TRBV20-1 with TRBJ2-3, with 10 bases that match TRBD2. The receptor was isolated from a man aged 25-40 years in good health. The CDR3 sequence: CSAAQAGGTDTQYF. In DNA, the CDR3 is TGCAGTGCTGCACAAGCGGGAGGGACAGATACGCAGTATTTT.